One sample yielded the 8 T cell receptor beta chains listed below, sequenced in a study of beta chain features in type 1 diabetes. Notes on the study in general: Within each of all four CD4+ subsets, Type 1 diabetes patients had TCRB CDR3s that were moderately but significantly shorter.

Which antigens these TCRs recognize remains unknown. Expressed TCRB transcripts were sequenced after all isolated RNA was converted to cDNA. The assay was immunoSEQ multiplex PCR, and TCRdb's table has in-frame clones only and misses some. This table holds 100,000 to 150,000 clones, approximately 9% found once. Sequences were obtained from central memory CD4+ T cells from blood. These receptors all come from a man in his thirties or forties with type 1 diabetes.

This clone was counted only a few times. This rearrangement joins TRBV11-2 to TRBJ2-3, with 12 bases aligning to TRBD2. The V segment lost 5 bases and the J segment 2 bases; nucleotides outside the gene matches: 11. The CDR3 covers 18 residues. Germline assignment: CDR1 SGHAT and CDR2 FQNNGV. This chain's CDR3 is CASSPLAGGPLPTDTQYF. DNA of the CDR3: TGTGCCAGCAGCCCACTAGCGGGGGGCCCACTTCCCACAGATACGCAGTATTTT.

This clone appeared a few times. The junction departs from the called germline gene at one end, perhaps through a read error. The chain has TRBV7-7 and TRBJ1-1; D is unclear. Germline CDR1 and CDR2: SSHAT and FNYEAQ (reference sequence). This CDR3 region has 13 residues. The CDR3 bases are TGTGCTAGCAGCTTACGAGCGGACACTGAAGCTTTCTTT. It specifies CASSLRADTEAFF.

The rearrangement links TRBV7-2 to TRBJ2-4; 7 bases are a match to TRBD2. Germline assignment: CDR1 SGHTA and CDR2 FQGNSA. This CDR3 is built from 13 residues. The V gene end was trimmed by 5 bases and the J gene end by 7 bases; junction bases not matched to a gene: 5. In nucleotides, the CDR3 is TGTGCCAGCAGCCTGATGGGGGGGAACATTCAGTACTTC. It is translated as CASSLMGGNIQYF.

This clone has ten or more counts. The chain uses TRBV19 and TRBJ1-2; 9 nucleotides align to TRBD1. Trimming at V came to 5 bases and at J to 6 bases, leaving 7 bases not matched to a gene. Germline V CDR1 and CDR2: LNHDA, SQIVND (reference sequence). This CDR3 has 14 amino acids. This chain's CDR3 is CASSARQGEDGYTF. CDR3 DNA sequence: TGTGCCAGTAGTGCGCGACAGGGGGAGGATGGCTACACCTTC.

This clone was detected a few times. CDR3 amino acids: CSAPLNRGQFF. The DNA for the CDR3 is TGCAGTGCCCCCCTAAATCGTGGGCAGTTCTTC. The chain recombines TRBV20-1 with TRBJ2-1; no reliable D call. The V gene lost 6 bases and the J gene lost 12 bases, with 15 bases spanning the gap. CDR1 and CDR2 from the germline V gene are DFQATT and SNEGSKA (reference sequence). This CDR3 contains 11 residues.

This clone was detected a few times. V usage is TRBV4-1 and J usage is TRBJ2-3; D is possibly TRBD2 (5 bases). This CDR3 has 15 residues. The germline gives CDR1 MGHRA, CDR2 YSYEKL. The V end lost 1 base, the J end lost 2 bases, and 10 bases lay between the germline ends. CDR3 loop: CASSQVGVHTDTQYF. The CDR3 DNA follows: TGCGCCAGCAGCCAAGTCGGGGTTCACACAGATACGCAGTATTTT.

V is TRBV9 and J is TRBJ2-1; D is perhaps TRBD2 (5 bases). Trimming removed 0 bases at V and 4 bases at J, with 11 bases between. Germline lookup yields CDR1 SGDLS and CDR2 YYNGEE. The CDR3 extends over 15 amino acids. CDR3 residues: CASSVDLANYNEQFF. In DNA, the CDR3 is TGTGCCAGCAGCGTAGATCTAGCCAATTACAATGAGCAGTTCTTC.

The chain uses TRBV5-1 and TRBJ2-3, with no clear D. Trimming pared 0 bases from V and 3 bases from J, leaving 11 bases between. The CDR3 runs 15 residues. Germline V CDR1 and CDR2: SGHRS, YFSETQ. Here the CDR3 reads CASSLGAFATDTQYF. CDR3 bases: TGCGCCAGCAGCTTGGGGGCCTTTGCAACAGATACGCAGTATTTT.